This T cell receptor beta chain was recorded in a study of early T cells in non-severe SARS-CoV-2 infection. Broader study findings: Private and CD4 specificities were missed by VDJdb matching, skewed to anti-spike CD8.

The ends were cut back, 0 bases at V and 3 bases at J, with 18 bases in the middle. Germline V CDR1 and CDR2: SGHRS, YFSETQ. The CDR3 has 17 amino acids. The library protocol tagged individual cDNA molecules with unique molecular identifiers. TCRdb itself ran the 5' RACE reads through MiXCR, one entry per CDR3 protein. This sample carries 75,000 to 100,000 distinct CDR3 sequences, about 15% of them seen once, and the ten largest clones take 5.5%. This clonotype was counted ten times or more. The antigen is not known. The sample taken for sequencing was whole blood. The TCR sequence derives from an adult who was a healthcare worker with PCR-confirmed SARS-CoV-2 infection or an uninfected control (not recorded which). This chain connects TRBV5-1 to TRBJ1-1; possibly TRBD1 for D (6 bases). The CDR3 coding sequence is TGCGCCAGCAGCTTGGGGGCAGGGAGTAACAGGGACACTGAAGCTTTCTTT. Translation: CASSLGAGSNRDTEAFF.